Included here is one T cell receptor beta chain sequence, with context. The protocol was immunoSEQ multiplex PCR, while the TCRdb copy is restricted to in-frame clones and leaves out a portion. Here the sample spans 200,000 to 300,000 clones, 86% being singletons. This record belongs to a study of blood T cell repertoires in COVID-19. Germline-derived CDR1 and CDR2 are SGHKS and YYEKEE (reference sequence). V dropped 2 bases and J dropped 4 bases, with 15 bases sitting between them. This CDR3 is built from 15 residues. The sample taken for sequencing was peripheral blood. This TCR derives from a woman older than 75 with COVID-19, enrolled during active disease. The V call is TRBV5-5, the J call TRBJ1-1; D may be TRBD1 (5 bases). As DNA, the CDR3 is TGTGCCAGCAGCTTTGCGGTCCTCGGGGGCACTGAAGCTTTCTTT. Its translation is CASSFAVLGGTEAFF. The full variable domain, its missing parts supplied by reference TRBV5-5 and TRBJ1-1, is DAGVTQSPTHLIKTRGQQVTLRCSPISGHKSVSWYQQVLGQGPQFIFQYYEKEERGRGNFPDRFSARQFPNYSSELNVNALLLGDSALYLCASSFAVLGGTEAFFGQGTRLTVV.